This T cell receptor (beta chain) stems from a study of cytomegalovirus exposure and HLA in healthy donors. Germline V gene sequence: CDR1 MNHNS, CDR2 SASEGT. V was trimmed by 4 bases and J by 6 bases, leaving 18 bases between them. The CDR3 loop spans 15 amino acids. This PCR relied on a set of 60 Vbeta primers and 13 Jbeta primers. The method was immunoSEQ multiplex PCR; TCRdb's version includes in-frame clones alone and lacks a portion of them. The table records 110,000 to 150,000 clones, around three quarters of them present only once. Nominally healthy donors provided the samples, though records likely missed some immune exposures. This clone was detected a few times.

This chain links TRBV6-1 with TRBJ1-2; a weak D match, TRBD1 (6 bases). What was sequenced was PBMCs. The clonotype originates from a woman aged 55 to 70 in good health and CMV-seropositive. The CDR3 sequence: CASSGTELILHGYTF. The CDR3 region has the DNA TGTGCCAGCAGTGGGACAGAGCTAATTTTACATGGCTACACCTTC.